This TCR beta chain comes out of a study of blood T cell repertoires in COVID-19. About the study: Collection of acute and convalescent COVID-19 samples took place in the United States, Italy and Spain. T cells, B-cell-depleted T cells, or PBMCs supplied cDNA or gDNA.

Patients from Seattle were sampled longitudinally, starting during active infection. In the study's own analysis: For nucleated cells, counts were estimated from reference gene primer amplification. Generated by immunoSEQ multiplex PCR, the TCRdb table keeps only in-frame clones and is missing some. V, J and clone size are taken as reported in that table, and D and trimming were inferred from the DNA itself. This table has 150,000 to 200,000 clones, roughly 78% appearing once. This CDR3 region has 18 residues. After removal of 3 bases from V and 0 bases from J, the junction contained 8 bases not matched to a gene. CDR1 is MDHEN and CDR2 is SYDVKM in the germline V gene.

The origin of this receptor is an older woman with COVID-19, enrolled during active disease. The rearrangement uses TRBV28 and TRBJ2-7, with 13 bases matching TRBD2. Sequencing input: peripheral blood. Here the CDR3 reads CASSFGTSGISFSYEQYF. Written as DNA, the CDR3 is TGTGCCAGCAGTTTTGGGACTAGCGGGATCTCATTCTCCTACGAGCAGTACTTC.